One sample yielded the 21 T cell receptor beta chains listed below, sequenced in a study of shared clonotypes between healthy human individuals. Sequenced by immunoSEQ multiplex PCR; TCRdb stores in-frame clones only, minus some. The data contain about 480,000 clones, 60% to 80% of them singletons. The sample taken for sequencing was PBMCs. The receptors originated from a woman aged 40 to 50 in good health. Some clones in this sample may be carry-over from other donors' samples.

The CDR3 bases are TGTGCCAGCAGCGTAGGAGCTAGCGGGAGTCGCTTCACAGATACGCAGTATTTT. Translated, it gives CASSVGASGSRFTDTQYF. This chain links TRBV9 with TRBJ2-3, with 10 bases aligning to TRBD2. Germline V gives CDR1 SGDLS, CDR2 YYNGEE. The ends lost 0 bases at V and 2 bases at J; junction bases unmatched: 9. The CDR3 sequence is 18 residues long. Filled out from reference TRBV9 and TRBJ2-3, the complete variable domain reads DSGVTQTPKHLITATGQRVTLRCSPRSGDLSVYWYQQSLDQGLQFLIQYYNGEERAKGNILERFSAQQFPDLHSELNLSSLELGDSALYFCASSVGASGSRFTDTQYFGPGTRLTVL.

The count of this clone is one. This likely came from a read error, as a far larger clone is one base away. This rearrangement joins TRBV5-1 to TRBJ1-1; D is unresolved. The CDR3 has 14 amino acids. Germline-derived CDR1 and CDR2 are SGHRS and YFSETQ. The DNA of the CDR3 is TGCACCAGCAGCTTGGGCGGAATGAACACTGAAGCTTTCTTT. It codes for CTSSLGGMNTEAFF.

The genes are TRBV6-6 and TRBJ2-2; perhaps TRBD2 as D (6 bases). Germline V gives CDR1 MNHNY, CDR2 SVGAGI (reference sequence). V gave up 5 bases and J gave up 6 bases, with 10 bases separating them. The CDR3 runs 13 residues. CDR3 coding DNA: TGTGCCAGCAGTAGGGACTCCCCCGGGGAGCTGTTTTTT. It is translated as CASSRDSPGELFF.

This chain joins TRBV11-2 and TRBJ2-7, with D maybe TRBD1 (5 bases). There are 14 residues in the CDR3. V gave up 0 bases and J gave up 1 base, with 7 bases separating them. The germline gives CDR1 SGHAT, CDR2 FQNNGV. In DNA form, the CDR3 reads TGTGCCAGCAGCTTAGACAGGGCGTCCTACGAGCAGTACTTC. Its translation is CASSLDRASYEQYF.

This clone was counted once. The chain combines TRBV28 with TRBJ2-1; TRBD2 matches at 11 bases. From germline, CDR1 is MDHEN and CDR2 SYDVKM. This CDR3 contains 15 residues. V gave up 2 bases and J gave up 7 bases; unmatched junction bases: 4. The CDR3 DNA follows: TGTGCCAGCAGTTTAATACTAGCGGGAGTTAATGAGCAGTTCTTC. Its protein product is CASSLILAGVNEQFF.

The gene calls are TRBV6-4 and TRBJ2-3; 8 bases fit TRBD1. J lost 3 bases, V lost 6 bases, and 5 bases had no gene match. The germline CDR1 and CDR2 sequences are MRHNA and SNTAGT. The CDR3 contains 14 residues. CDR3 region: CASSPGGGTDTQYF. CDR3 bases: TGTGCCAGCAGCCCAGGGGGCGGGACAGATACGCAGTATTTT.

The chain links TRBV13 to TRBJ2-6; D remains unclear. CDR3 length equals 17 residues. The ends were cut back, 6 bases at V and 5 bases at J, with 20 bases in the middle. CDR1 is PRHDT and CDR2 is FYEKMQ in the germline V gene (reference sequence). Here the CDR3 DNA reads TGTGCCAGCAGTTTAAGTAGAGTACAAAGTCGGGCCAACGTCCTGACTTTC. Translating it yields CASSLSRVQSRANVLTF. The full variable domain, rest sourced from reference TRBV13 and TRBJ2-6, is AAGVIQSPRHLIKEKRETATLKCYPIPRHDTVYWYQQGPGQDPQFLISFYEKMQSDKGSIPDRFSAQQFSDYHSELNMSSLELGDSALYFCASSLSRVQSRANVLTFGAGSRLTVL.

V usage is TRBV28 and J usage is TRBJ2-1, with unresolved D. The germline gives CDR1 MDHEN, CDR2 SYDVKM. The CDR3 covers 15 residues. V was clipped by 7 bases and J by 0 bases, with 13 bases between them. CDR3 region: CASTEPGGSYNEQFF. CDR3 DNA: TGTGCCAGCACCGAACCCGGCGGCTCCTACAATGAGCAGTTCTTC. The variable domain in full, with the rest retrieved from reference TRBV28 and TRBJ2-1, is DVKVTQSSRYLVKRTGEKVFLECVQDMDHENMFWYRQDPGLGLRLIYFSYDVKMKEKGDIPEGYSVSREKKERFSLILESASTNQTSMYLCASTEPGGSYNEQFFGPGTRLTVL.

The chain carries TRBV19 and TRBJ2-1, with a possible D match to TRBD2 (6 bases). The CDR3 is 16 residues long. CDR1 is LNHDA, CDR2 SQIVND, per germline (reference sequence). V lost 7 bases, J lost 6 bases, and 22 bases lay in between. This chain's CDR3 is CASNNAPREAGNEQFF. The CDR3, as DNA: TGTGCCAGTAACAATGCGCCCAGGGAGGCCGGCAATGAGCAGTTCTTC.

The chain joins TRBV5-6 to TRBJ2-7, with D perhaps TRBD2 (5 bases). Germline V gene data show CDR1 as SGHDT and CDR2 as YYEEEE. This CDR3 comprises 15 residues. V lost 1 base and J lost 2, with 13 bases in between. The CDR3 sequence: CASSLFRTQTYEQYF. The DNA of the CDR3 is TGTGCCAGCAGCTTGTTTAGGACTCAAACCTACGAGCAGTACTTC.

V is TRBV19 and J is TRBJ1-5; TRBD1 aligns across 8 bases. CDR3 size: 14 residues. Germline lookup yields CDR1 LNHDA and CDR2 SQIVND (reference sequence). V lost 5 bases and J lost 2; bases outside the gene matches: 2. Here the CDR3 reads CASSQGAGNQPQHF. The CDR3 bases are TGTGCCAGTAGTCAGGGGGCTGGCAATCAGCCCCAGCATTTT. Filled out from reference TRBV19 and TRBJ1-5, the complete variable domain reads DGGITQSPKYLFRKEGQNVTLSCEQNLNHDAMYWYRQDPGQGLRLIYYSQIVNDFQKGDIAEGYSVSREKKESFPLTVTSAQKNPTAFYLCASSQGAGNQPQHFGDGTRLSIL.

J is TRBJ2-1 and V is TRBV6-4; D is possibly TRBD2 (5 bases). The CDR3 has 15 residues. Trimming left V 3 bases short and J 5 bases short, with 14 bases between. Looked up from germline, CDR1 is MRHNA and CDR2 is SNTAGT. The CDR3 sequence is CASSEGVGAHNEQFF. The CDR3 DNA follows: TGTGCCAGCAGTGAGGGAGTGGGTGCCCACAATGAGCAGTTCTTC.

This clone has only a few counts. DNA of the CDR3: TGTGCCAGCAGCTATCAGGACAGGGATAACAATGAGCAGTTCTTC. This gives the protein CASSYQDRDNNEQFF. The gene calls are TRBV5-6 and TRBJ2-1; 8 positions match TRBD1. Germline V gene lookup returns CDR1 SGHDT and CDR2 YYEEEE. The V gene end was trimmed by 3 bases and the J gene end by 5 bases; junction bases not matched to a gene: 7. This CDR3 is built from 15 residues.

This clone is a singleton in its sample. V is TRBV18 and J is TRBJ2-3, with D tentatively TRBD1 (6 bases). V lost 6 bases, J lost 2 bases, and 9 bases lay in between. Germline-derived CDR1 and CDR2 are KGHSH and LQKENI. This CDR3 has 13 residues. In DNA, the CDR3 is TGTGCCAGCTCTGGACAGAACACAGATACGCAGTATTTT. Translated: CASSGQNTDTQYF.

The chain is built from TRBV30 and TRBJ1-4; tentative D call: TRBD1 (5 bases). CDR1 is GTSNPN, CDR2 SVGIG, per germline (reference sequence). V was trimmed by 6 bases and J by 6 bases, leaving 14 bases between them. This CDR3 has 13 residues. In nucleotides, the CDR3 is TGTGCCTGTCATACCGGGACGGATGAAAAACTGTTTTTT. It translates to CACHTGTDEKLFF.

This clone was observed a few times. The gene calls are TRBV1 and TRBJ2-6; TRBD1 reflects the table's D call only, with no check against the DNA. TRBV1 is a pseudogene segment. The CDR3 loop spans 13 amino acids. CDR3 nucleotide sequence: TGCACCAGCGCACAAAGTCGGGCCAACGTCCTGACTTTC. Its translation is CTSAQSRANVLTF.

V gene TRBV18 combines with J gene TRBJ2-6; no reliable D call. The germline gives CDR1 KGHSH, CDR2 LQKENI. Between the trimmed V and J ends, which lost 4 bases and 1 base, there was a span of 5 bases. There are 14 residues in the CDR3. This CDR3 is CASSQASGANVLTF. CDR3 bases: TGTGCCAGCTCACAGGCTTCTGGGGCCAACGTCCTGACTTTC.

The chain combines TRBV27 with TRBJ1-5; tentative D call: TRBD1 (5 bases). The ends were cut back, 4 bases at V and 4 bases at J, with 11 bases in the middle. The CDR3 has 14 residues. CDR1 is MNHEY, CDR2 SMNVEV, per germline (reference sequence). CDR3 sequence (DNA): TGTGCCAGCAGTTCCCGGCCAGGGAATCAGCCCCAGCATTTT. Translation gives CASSSRPGNQPQHF.

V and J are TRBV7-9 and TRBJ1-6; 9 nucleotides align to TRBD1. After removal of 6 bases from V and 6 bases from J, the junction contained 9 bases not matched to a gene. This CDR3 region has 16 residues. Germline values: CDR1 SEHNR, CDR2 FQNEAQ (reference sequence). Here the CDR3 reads CASSHERTGVNSPLHF. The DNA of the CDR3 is TGTGCCAGCAGTCACGAACGGACAGGGGTTAATTCACCCCTCCACTTT.

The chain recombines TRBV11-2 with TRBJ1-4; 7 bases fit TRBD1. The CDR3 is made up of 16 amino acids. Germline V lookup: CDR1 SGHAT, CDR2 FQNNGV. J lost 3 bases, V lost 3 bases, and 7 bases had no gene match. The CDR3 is CASSFIPDRSNEKLFF. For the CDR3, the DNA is TGTGCCAGCAGCTTTATTCCGGACAGGTCTAATGAAAAACTGTTTTTT.

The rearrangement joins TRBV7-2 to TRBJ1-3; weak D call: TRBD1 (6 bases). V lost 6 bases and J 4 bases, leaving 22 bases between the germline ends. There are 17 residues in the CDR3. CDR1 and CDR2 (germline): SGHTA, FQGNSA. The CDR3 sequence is CASSSWSGGAEGNTIYF. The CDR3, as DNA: TGTGCCAGCAGTTCCTGGTCGGGGGGCGCGGAAGGAAACACCATATATTTT.